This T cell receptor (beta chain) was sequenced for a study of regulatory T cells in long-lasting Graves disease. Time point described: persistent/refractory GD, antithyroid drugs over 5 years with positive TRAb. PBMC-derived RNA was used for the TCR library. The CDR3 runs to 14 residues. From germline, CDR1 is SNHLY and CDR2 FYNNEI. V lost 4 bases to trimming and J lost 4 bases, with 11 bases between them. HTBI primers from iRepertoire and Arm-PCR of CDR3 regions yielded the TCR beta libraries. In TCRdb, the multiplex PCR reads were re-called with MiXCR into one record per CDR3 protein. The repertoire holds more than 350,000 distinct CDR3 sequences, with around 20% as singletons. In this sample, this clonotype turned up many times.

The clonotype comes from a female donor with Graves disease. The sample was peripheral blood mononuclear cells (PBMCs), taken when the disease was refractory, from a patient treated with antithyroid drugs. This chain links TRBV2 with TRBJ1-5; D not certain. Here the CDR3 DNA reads TGTGCCAGCAGTGTGGAGGGAAAAAATCAGCCCCAGCATTTT. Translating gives CASSVEGKNQPQHF.